The 21 T cell receptor beta chains presented below share a single source sample, sequenced in a study of cytomegalovirus exposure and HLA in healthy donors. Measured with immunoSEQ multiplex PCR; TCRdb has only the in-frame clones, and not every one. The sample includes more than 110,000 clones, approximately 87% of them seen just once. The sequenced sample was PBMCs. All receptors come from a man aged 18 to 29 in good health and CMV-seronegative.

The chain employs TRBV6-5 and TRBJ1-4; D is uncertain. V was clipped by 5 bases and J by 5 bases, with 9 bases between them. Germline V gene data show CDR1 as MNHEY and CDR2 as SVGAGI. The CDR3 consists of 13 residues. CDR3 sequence reads: CASSATGNEKLFF. CDR3 sequence (DNA): TGTGCCAGCAGTGCGACGGGGAATGAAAAACTGTTTTTT.

The rearrangement links TRBV14 to TRBJ2-7, with D possibly TRBD2 on 5 matching bases. CDR3 length: 15 amino acids. V lost 1 base and J lost 4, with 14 bases in between. Germline values: CDR1 SGHDN, CDR2 FVKESK. The chain's CDR3 is CASSQVLGRNYEQYF. The CDR3, as DNA: TGTGCCAGCAGCCAAGTCCTGGGGAGAAATTACGAGCAGTACTTC.

There are a few counts of this clone. The rearrangement uses TRBV6-1 and TRBJ2-5; 10 bases match TRBD1. Germline trimming cut 4 bases from V and 5 bases from J; bases unmatched to any gene: 7. From germline, CDR1 is MNHNS and CDR2 SASEGT. The CDR3 is 15 amino acids. The CDR3 is CASSAPGQGRETQYF. CDR3 DNA: TGTGCCAGCAGTGCTCCGGGACAGGGGAGGGAGACCCAGTACTTC.

This clone was found a few times. The genes are TRBV7-4 and TRBJ1-5; a possible D gene is TRBD1 (6 bases). V shed 3 bases and J shed 6 bases, with 18 bases lying between them. Germline CDR1 and CDR2: SGHVT and SQSDAQ. The CDR3 is made up of 16 amino acids. The DNA for the CDR3 is TGTGCCAGCAGCTTTGTCATGGGGGGGCTAGGTCAGCCCCAGCATTTT. Encoded protein: CASSFVMGGLGQPQHF.

This sequence joins TRBV5-1 and TRBJ2-7; tentatively, D is TRBD2 (7 bases). The CDR3 is 14 residues long. Per germline, CDR1 SGHRS and CDR2 YFSETQ. Trimming left V 6 bases short and J 4 bases short, with 17 bases between. The CDR3 nucleotides are TGCGCCAGCAAACAGAGGGGGGGCAAGTACGAGCAGTACTTC. Protein sequence: CASKQRGGKYEQYF.

This chain uses TRBV5-1 with TRBJ2-7; 9 bases fit TRBD1. The CDR3 extends over 16 amino acids. V trimming: 4 bases; J trimming: 1 base; junction bases outside the gene matches: 9. Germline V gene data show CDR1 as SGHRS and CDR2 as YFSETQ. The CDR3 sequence: CASSRTDRGASYEQYF. For the CDR3, the DNA is TGCGCCAGCAGCAGGACGGACAGGGGAGCGTCCTACGAGCAGTACTTC. Combining the CDR3 with reference TRBV5-1 and TRBJ2-7 gives the whole variable domain KAGVTQTPRYLIKTRGQQVTLSCSPISGHRSVSWYQQTPGQGLQFLFEYFSETQRNKGNFPGRFSGRQFSNSRSEMNVSTLELGDSALYLCASSRTDRGASYEQYFGPGTRLTVT.

V usage is TRBV19 and J usage is TRBJ2-7, with D possibly matching TRBD2 (7 bases). This CDR3 has 15 residues. V lost 7 bases and J lost 5, with 21 bases in between. The germline CDR1 and CDR2 sequences are LNHDA and SQIVND (reference sequence). CDR3 amino acids: CASTPGRGQGHEQYF. Here the CDR3 DNA reads TGTGCCAGTACCCCTGGGCGGGGGCAGGGCCACGAGCAGTACTTC. Combining the CDR3 with reference TRBV19 and TRBJ2-7 gives the whole variable domain DGGITQSPKYLFRKEGQNVTLSCEQNLNHDAMYWYRQDPGQGLRLIYYSQIVNDFQKGDIAEGYSVSREKKESFPLTVTSAQKNPTAFYLCASTPGRGQGHEQYFGPGTRLTVT.

This clone appeared once. This rearrangement joins TRBV7-9 to TRBJ2-5, with 9 bases that match TRBD1. The CDR3 contains 18 residues. Germline CDR1 and CDR2: SEHNR and FQNEAQ (reference sequence). Losses at the gene ends were 3 bases for V and 5 bases for J; bases not matched to a gene: 16. CDR3 nucleotides: TGTGCCAGCAGCTTGTCGGACAGGGGTATCCCGCCCAGGGAGACCCAGTACTTC. Amino acids: CASSLSDRGIPPRETQYF. The full variable domain, completed using reference TRBV7-9 and TRBJ2-5, is DTGVSQNPRHKITKRGQNVTFRCDPISEHNRLYWYRQTLGQGPEFLTYFQNEAQLEKSRLLSDRFSAERPKGSFSTLEIQRTEQGDSAMYLCASSLSDRGIPPRETQYFGPGTRLLVL.

This clone was found a few times. The germline gene is not matched at one end of the junction; a read error may be the cause. This rearrangement joins TRBV6-1 to TRBJ2-5; D call uncertain. The CDR3 loop spans 12 amino acids. Germline-derived CDR1 and CDR2 are MNHNS and SASEGT. In nucleotides, the CDR3 is TGTGCCAGCAGTGAAACGGAGAGACGGGTTGACTTC. Residues: CASSETERRVDF.

The chain links TRBV2 to TRBJ1-2; 12 positions agree with TRBD1. Trimming took 6 bases from V and 8 from J; bases not matched to a gene: 4. Germline-derived CDR1 and CDR2 are SNHLY and FYNNEI. CDR3 size: 13 residues. CDR3 nucleotide sequence: TGTGCCAGCAGCCGGGACAGGGGGCAAGGCTACACCTTC. It yields the protein CASSRDRGQGYTF.

This chain connects TRBV20-1 to TRBJ2-7, with D hard to call. The CDR3 covers 11 residues. Germline-derived CDR1 and CDR2 are DFQATT and SNEGSKA (reference sequence). Trimming took 2 bases from V and 3 from J, leaving 5 bases between them. CDR3 coding DNA: TGCAGTGCTAGAAGCAACTACGAGCAGTACTTC. Protein: CSARSNYEQYF.

This chain connects TRBV27 to TRBJ2-7; D is unclear. This CDR3 region has 15 residues. Germline V CDR1 and CDR2: MNHEY, SMNVEV (reference sequence). Trimming cost V 0 bases and J 2 bases, with 11 bases left between them. Written as DNA, the CDR3 is TGTGCCAGCAGTTTATCGAGGTGGCAGACCTACGAGCAGTACTTC. It translates to CASSLSRWQTYEQYF.

The genes are TRBV11-2 and TRBJ2-7, with D possibly matching TRBD1 (5 bases). The CDR3 is 14 amino acids. V lost 5 bases to trimming and J lost 1 base, with 12 bases between them. Germline V gene data show CDR1 as SGHAT and CDR2 as FQNNGV. The CDR3, as DNA: TGTGCCAGCAGCCCCCACTCAGGGTCCTACGAGCAGTACTTC. This encodes CASSPHSGSYEQYF.

V is TRBV29-1 and J is TRBJ1-1; perhaps TRBD1 as D (5 bases). Per germline, CDR1 SQVTM and CDR2 ANQGSEA. V was shortened by 4 bases and J by 3 bases, with 12 bases between the two germline ends. CDR3 length: 13 amino acids. CDR3 residues: CSVVGGLDTEAFF. The CDR3 region has the DNA TGCAGCGTTGTGGGGGGTTTGGACACTGAAGCTTTCTTT.

This chain joins TRBV10-3 and TRBJ2-3; TRBD2 agrees at 10 bases. This CDR3 comprises 17 residues. CDR1 and CDR2 from the germline V gene are ENHRY and SYGVKD. Trimming removed 9 bases from V and 2 bases from J; junction bases left unmatched: 14. This CDR3 reads CAIRSTSGASPTDTQYF. CDR3 nucleotides: TGTGCCATTAGAAGCACTAGCGGGGCCTCACCCACAGATACGCAGTATTTT.

The J gene is TRBJ1-2, the V gene TRBV4-1; no firm D call. This CDR3 contains 12 residues. V shed 0 bases and J shed 9 bases, with 8 bases lying between them. Per the germline V gene, CDR1 is MGHRA and CDR2 is YSYEKL. This chain's CDR3 is CASSQDRLSYTF. The CDR3 DNA is TGCGCCAGCAGCCAAGACAGGTTGAGCTACACCTTC.

Notes on this clone: This sample includes further DNA sequences coding for the same CDR3. The chain combines TRBV5-1 with TRBJ2-3; 7 bases fit TRBD2. Germline V gene data show CDR1 as SGHRS and CDR2 as YFSETQ. The trim removed 3 bases at V and 5 bases at J, leaving 0 bases unmatched. CDR3 length: 12 residues. The CDR3 DNA sequence: TGCGCCAGCAGCTCGGGGGGAGATACGCAGTATTTT. It codes for CASSSGGDTQYF. Looking up the rest from reference TRBV5-1 and TRBJ2-3 gives the full variable domain: KAGVTQTPRYLIKTRGQQVTLSCSPISGHRSVSWYQQTPGQGLQFLFEYFSETQRNKGNFPGRFSGRQFSNSRSEMNVSTLELGDSALYLCASSSGGDTQYFGPGTRLTVL.

The chain combines TRBV28 with TRBJ2-5, with D tentatively TRBD2 (6 bases). The CDR3 runs 17 residues. Germline values: CDR1 MDHEN, CDR2 SYDVKM. V was cut by 1 base and J by 5 bases, with 20 bases left in between. The CDR3, as DNA: TGTGCCAGCAGTTTATTTAGGGACGGGAGAGCCAAGGAGACCCAGTACTTC. It is translated as CASSLFRDGRAKETQYF.

CDR3 DNA sequence: TGTGCCATCAGTGAGGGACAGGGGAAGCCTGGGGCCAACGTCCTGACTTTC. Its translation: CAISEGQGKPGANVLTF. The V call is TRBV10-3, the J call TRBJ2-6; 9 bases align to TRBD1. The CDR3 covers 17 residues. The germline V gene has CDR1 ENHRY and CDR2 SYGVKD. Germline trimming cut 2 bases from V and 2 bases from J; bases unmatched to any gene: 4.

The rearrangement uses TRBV15 and TRBJ1-1; tentatively, D is TRBD1 (5 bases). CDR3 length equals 14 residues. Germline values: CDR1 LNHNV, CDR2 YYDKDF (reference sequence). Trimming removed 3 bases at V and 1 base at J, with 9 bases between. CDR3 nucleotide sequence: TGTGCCACCAGCAGCGATCAGGGGAACACTGAAGCTTTCTTT. Protein: CATSSDQGNTEAFF.

The CDR3 region is CASSLSAGPSYNEQFF. For the CDR3, the DNA is TGTGCCAGCAGTTTATCTGCGGGTCCCTCCTACAATGAGCAGTTCTTC. The chain employs TRBV27 and TRBJ2-1; D is possibly TRBD2 (5 bases). V was pared by 0 bases and J by 0 bases, with 9 bases between. Germline values: CDR1 MNHEY, CDR2 SMNVEV (reference sequence). The CDR3 spans 16 residues.